The sequence of this T cell receptor beta chain was determined in a study of cytomegalovirus exposure and HLA in healthy donors. Findings and caveats of the study: A likely sequencing artifact accounted for one observed cluster of highly shared sequence variants. TCR beta sequences numbering under 20,000 were associated with HLA alleles at 0.05 false discovery rate in a later analysis.

The CDR3 sequence is 15 residues long. The V gene's germline CDR1 is SGHRS and CDR2 YFSETQ. Trimming cost V 4 bases and J 0 bases, with 11 bases left between them. Details on this clone: No antigen is known for it.

The PCR employed 60 Vbeta primers together with 13 Jbeta primers. Here immunoSEQ multiplex PCR was the method, and the copy in TCRdb shows in-frame clones only, minus some. This sample yields nearly 70,000 clones, of which 74% are seen a single time; approximately 12% belongs to the top ten. The TCR comes from an older woman in good health and CMV-seropositive. The chain joins TRBV5-1 to TRBJ1-5, with unresolved D. Sequencing was performed on PBMCs. CDR3 nucleotide sequence: TGCGCCAGCAGCCCAGACGGGAATAGCAATCAGCCCCAGCATTTT. Protein product: CASSPDGNSNQPQHF.